These 5 T cell receptor beta chains were all obtained from the same sample, sequenced in a study of T cells in Graves' hyperthyroidism and ophthalmopathy. The source material, RNA transcripts, was used to amplify TCR beta CDR3 regions. HTBI primers were employed in a first-round RT-PCR of the TCR CDR3. TCRdb reanalysed the multiplex PCR reads using MiXCR and keeps one entry per CDR3 protein. This table has about 590,000 distinct CDR3 sequences, about a sixth appearing once. The sequenced material came from blood. Receptor source: a woman in her 30s with Graves' hyperthyroidism.

The chain combines TRBV29-1 with TRBJ2-7; the D gene is possibly TRBD2 (5 bases). CDR1 is SQVTM, CDR2 ANQGSEA, per germline. The CDR3 extends over 13 amino acids. V dropped 7 bases and J dropped 0 bases, with 13 bases sitting between them. CDR3: CSARTEHSYEQYF. The CDR3 DNA is TGCAGCGCTAGGACTGAACACTCCTACGAGCAGTACTTC.

This clonotype has ten or more counts. Here the CDR3 reads CSASPVEQDTQYF. The CDR3 DNA follows: TGCAGTGCTAGCCCCGTGGAGCAAGATACGCAGTATTTT. The V and J genes are TRBV20-1 and TRBJ2-3; unclear D gene. Germline CDR1 DFQATT, CDR2 SNEGSKA (reference sequence). V was clipped by 3 bases and J by 5 bases, with 12 bases between them. This CDR3 is built from 13 residues.

The chain links TRBV11-2 to TRBJ2-1, with D perhaps matching TRBD2 (6 bases). Looked up from germline, CDR1 is SGHAT and CDR2 is FQNNGV. V gave up 4 bases and J gave up 10 bases, with 14 bases separating them. The CDR3 length is 13 residues. CDR3 loop: CASSSGLAYEQFF. The DNA for the CDR3 is TGTGCCAGCAGCTCAGGGCTAGCGTACGAGCAGTTCTTC.

This clonotype was seen ten or more times. The chain joins TRBV2 to TRBJ2-1; possibly TRBD2 for D (5 bases). Germline V gene lookup returns CDR1 SNHLY and CDR2 FYNNEI. CDR3 length equals 12 residues. V was shortened by 11 bases and J by 0 bases, with 8 bases between the two germline ends. CDR3 in amino acids: CACRGSYNEQFF. In DNA form, the CDR3 reads TGTGCCTGCCGGGGCTCCTACAATGAGCAGTTCTTC.

The table lists this clonotype with many counts. The CDR3 bases are TGTGCCAGCAGTCCAGCCCTAACGGGCACAGATACGCAGTATTTT. Protein: CASSPALTGTDTQYF. This sequence joins TRBV6-2 or TRBV6-3 and TRBJ2-3; D gene ambiguous. Trimming removed 5 bases from V and 1 base from J, with 13 bases in between. The V gene's germline CDR1 is MNHEY and CDR2 SVGEGT. CDR3 length: 15 amino acids.